These 12 T cell receptor beta chains were all obtained from the same sample, sequenced in a study of T cell changes during pregnancy in multiple sclerosis. The protocol was immunoSEQ multiplex PCR, while the TCRdb copy is restricted to in-frame clones and leaves out a portion. The table lists some 64,000 clones, around 89% of them singletons. The sample was peripheral blood, taken in the first trimester of pregnancy. These receptors originate from a female donor in good health, enrolled as a control in a pregnancy study.

The chain recombines TRBV19 with TRBJ1-5; D perhaps matches TRBD1 (5 bases). From germline, CDR1 is LNHDA and CDR2 SQIVND (reference sequence). V was clipped by 11 bases and J by 0 bases, with 11 bases between them. CDR3 length: 13 residues. The CDR3 protein is CAGGSYSNQPQHF. In DNA, the CDR3 is TGTGCCGGGGGGTCGTATAGCAATCAGCCCCAGCATTTT.

The chain carries TRBV5-4 and TRBJ2-2, with 8 bases aligning to TRBD2. Germline V gene lookup returns CDR1 SGHNT and CDR2 YYREEE (reference sequence). J lost 6 bases, V lost 0 bases, and 4 bases had no gene match. The CDR3 spans 15 residues. The CDR3 spells CASSLEGTRSGELFF. For the CDR3, the DNA is TGTGCCAGCAGCTTGGAGGGGACTAGATCCGGGGAGCTGTTTTTT.

This clone was detected once. This sequence joins TRBV19 and TRBJ1-1; 8 bases align to TRBD1. This CDR3 is built from 14 residues. J gave up 3 bases and V 5 bases, and 5 bases lay outside the gene matches. The V gene's germline CDR1 is LNHDA and CDR2 SQIVND (reference sequence). CDR3 loop: CASSGQGQDTEAFF. The CDR3 nucleotides read TGTGCCAGTAGTGGACAGGGACAAGACACTGAAGCTTTCTTT.

The V and J genes are TRBV19 and TRBJ1-6; D ambiguous. The CDR3 length is 13 residues. V lost 4 bases and J 5 bases, leaving 6 bases between the germline ends. The germline gives CDR1 LNHDA, CDR2 SQIVND (reference sequence). The CDR3 spells CASSNQNNSPLHF. The CDR3 DNA is TGTGCCAGTAGTAATCAGAATAATTCACCCCTCCACTTT. Full variable domain (outside the CDR3, taken from reference TRBV19 and TRBJ1-6): DGGITQSPKYLFRKEGQNVTLSCEQNLNHDAMYWYRQDPGQGLRLIYYSQIVNDFQKGDIAEGYSVSREKKESFPLTVTSAQKNPTAFYLCASSNQNNSPLHFGNGTRLTVT.

V usage is TRBV5-1 and J usage is TRBJ2-1; 13 nucleotides agree with TRBD2. CDR3 length: 16 residues. J was trimmed by 5 bases and V by 9 bases; bases with no gene match: 11. The germline CDR1 and CDR2 sequences are SGHRS and YFSETQ. The CDR3 DNA follows: TGCGCCACCGGAGTACTAGCGGGGGGGCAAGACAATGAGCAGTTCTTC. Its protein product is CATGVLAGGQDNEQFF.

The chain joins TRBV14 to TRBJ2-5; D gene uncertain. Trimming took 3 bases from V and 3 from J, leaving 11 bases between them. The CDR3 spans 14 residues. From germline, CDR1 is SGHDN and CDR2 FVKESK. The CDR3 region is CASSQTGTKETQYF. The CDR3 bases are TGTGCCAGCAGCCAGACTGGAACCAAAGAGACCCAGTACTTC. Full variable domain (rest looked up from reference TRBV14 and TRBJ2-5): EAGVTQFPSHSVIEKGQTVTLRCDPISGHDNLYWYRRVMGKEIKFLLHFVKESKQDESGMPNNRFLAERTGGTYSTLKVQPAELEDSGVYFCASSQTGTKETQYFGPGTRLLVL.

The chain couples TRBV5-1 to TRBJ2-5; D remains unclear. Germline CDR1 is SGHRS and CDR2 is YFSETQ. Trimming shortened V by 0 bases and J by 1 base, and 4 bases separated the two germline ends. This CDR3 has 13 amino acids. In nucleotides, the CDR3 is TGCGCCAGCAGCTTGGCCTCCCAAGAGACCCAGTACTTC. It encodes CASSLASQETQYF.

The chain couples TRBV25-1 to TRBJ2-3, with D possibly TRBD1 on 6 matching bases. This CDR3 is 14 amino acids long. With 5 bases removed from V and 9 bases from J, the gap between germline ends came to 18 bases. Per germline, CDR1 MGHDK and CDR2 SYGVNS. The CDR3 DNA sequence: TGTGCCAGCAGTCCTCTGATGGGCAGGGGAACGCAGTATTTT. Amino acid sequence: CASSPLMGRGTQYF.

This clone was picked up a small number of times. V is TRBV25-1 and J is TRBJ1-1; D is perhaps TRBD1 (6 bases). The CDR3 loop spans 13 amino acids. V shed 10 bases and J shed 0 bases, with 12 bases lying between them. Germline CDR1 and CDR2: MGHDK and SYGVNS. The CDR3 here is CATQGTMNTEAFF. The CDR3 DNA is TGTGCCACGCAAGGGACAATGAACACTGAAGCTTTCTTT.

The chain couples TRBV7-2 to TRBJ2-3; TRBD2 agrees at 13 bases. The trim removed 4 bases at V and 4 bases at J, leaving 5 bases unmatched. The length of the CDR3 is 16 residues. Germline V gives CDR1 SGHTA, CDR2 FQGNSA. CDR3 protein: CASSSEGLAGADTQYF. DNA of the CDR3: TGTGCCAGCAGCTCAGAAGGACTAGCGGGGGCAGATACGCAGTATTTT.

Only one count was recorded for this clone. This chain joins TRBV6-5 and TRBJ1-2; tentative D call: TRBD1 (6 bases). From germline, CDR1 is MNHEY and CDR2 SVGAGI. The CDR3 contains 15 residues. V shed 6 bases and J shed 3 bases, with 17 bases lying between them. As DNA, the CDR3 is TGTGCCAGCAGCCGCAGCCTACAGGGTCACTATGGCTACACCTTC. The encoded protein is CASSRSLQGHYGYTF.

The chain has TRBV19 and TRBJ2-5; D call uncertain. CDR1 LNHDA and CDR2 SQIVND come from the germline V gene (reference sequence). CDR3 length: 13 residues. Trimming pared 6 bases from V and 3 bases from J, leaving 11 bases between. CDR3 residues: CASRPDTKETQYF. The CDR3 DNA follows: TGTGCCAGTAGACCTGACACAAAAGAGACCCAGTACTTC.